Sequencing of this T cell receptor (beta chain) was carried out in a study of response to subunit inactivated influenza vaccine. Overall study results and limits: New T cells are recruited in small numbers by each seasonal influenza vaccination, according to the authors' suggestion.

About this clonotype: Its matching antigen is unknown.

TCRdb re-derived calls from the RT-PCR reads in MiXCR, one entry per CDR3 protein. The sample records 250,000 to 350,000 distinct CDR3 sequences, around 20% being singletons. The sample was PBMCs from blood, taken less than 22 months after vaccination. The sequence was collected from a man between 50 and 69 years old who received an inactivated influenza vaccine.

The CDR3 region is CASSQGDEKLFF. The CDR3 DNA reads TGTGCCAGCAGCCAGGGCGATGAAAAACTGTTTTTT. The chain is built from TRBV4-2 and TRBJ1-4, with no clear D. The CDR3 loop spans 12 amino acids. CDR1 and CDR2 (germline): LGHNA, YNFKEQ. V lost 3 bases and J lost 6, with 5 bases in between.